Listed below are T cell receptor beta chains from one sample, sequenced in a study of T-cell memory formation after mild COVID-19. TCRdb analysed the 5' RACE reads with MiXCR anew, one entry per CDR3 protein. The sample yields about 470,000 distinct CDR3 sequences, 15% to 20% seen once. Material: PBMCs or a T cell subset sorted from them (not recorded which). The source of these receptors is an adult woman who had mild COVID-19 (a few samples of this study predate the infection). Cell type and time point are not known. CDR3s include the opening cysteine and the closing phenylalanine or tryptophan. Fields, in order: D gene, V gene, clone size, J gene, CDR3 length, CDR3 protein, CDR3 DNA. The D gene is left open where the match is weak. Clone size, where shown, is once, few, many, or a class for clones that have expanded.

d_gene: .
v_gene: TRBV3-1
abundance: .
j_gene: TRBJ2-5
len: 15
CDR3aa: CASSHAGTAGETQYF
CDR3nt: TGTGCCAGCAGCCATGCCGGGACCGCCGGGGAGACCCAGTACTTC

d_gene: .
v_gene: TRBV18
abundance: few
j_gene: TRBJ1-2
len: 15
CDR3aa: CASSLYPDSAGGYTF
CDR3nt: TGTGCCAGCTCACTCTATCCCGACTCCGCTGGGGGCTACACCTTC

d_gene: .
v_gene: TRBV20-1
abundance: many
j_gene: TRBJ2-7
len: 13
CDR3aa: CSAYSGLSYEQYF
CDR3nt: TGCAGTGCTTATAGCGGCCTCTCCTACGAGCAGTACTTC

d_gene: .
v_gene: TRBV28
abundance: .
j_gene: TRBJ2-5
len: 15
CDR3aa: CASSPSRVGGETQYF
CDR3nt: TGTGCCAGCAGTCCCTCCAGGGTCGGCGGGGAGACCCAGTACTTC

d_gene: .
v_gene: TRBV7-9
abundance: .
j_gene: TRBJ2-5
len: 16
CDR3aa: CASSRTFTGQKETQYF
CDR3nt: TGTGCCAGCAGCCGGACCTTTACCGGGCAAAAAGAGACCCAGTACTTC

d_gene: .
v_gene: TRBV12-3/TRBV12-4
abundance: .
j_gene: TRBJ2-3
len: 14
CDR3aa: CASGLSGEADTQYF
CDR3nt: TGTGCCAGCGGCCTTTCAGGGGAAGCAGATACGCAGTATTTT

d_gene: TRBD2
v_gene: TRBV7-9
abundance: .
j_gene: TRBJ2-7
len: 14
CDR3aa: CASSSTSGPYEQYF
CDR3nt: TGTGCCAGCAGCTCGACTAGCGGGCCCTACGAGCAGTACTTC

d_gene: TRBD2
v_gene: TRBV3-1
abundance: few
j_gene: TRBJ2-3
len: 16
CDR3aa: CASSQHPSGGGFTQYF
CDR3nt: TGTGCCAGCAGCCAACATCCTAGCGGGGGGGGATTTACGCAGTATTTT

d_gene: TRBD1
v_gene: TRBV15
abundance: few
j_gene: TRBJ2-7
len: 15
CDR3aa: CATSRETGTGDEQYF
CDR3nt: TGTGCCACCAGCAGAGAGACCGGGACAGGGGACGAGCAGTACTTC

d_gene: TRBD2
v_gene: TRBV7-3
abundance: few
j_gene: TRBJ2-1
len: 13
CDR3aa: CASSPGSGGAPFF
CDR3nt: TGTGCCAGCAGCCCGGGGAGCGGGGGGGCCCCGTTCTTC

d_gene: TRBD1
v_gene: TRBV13
abundance: .
j_gene: TRBJ1-2
len: 16
CDR3aa: CASSDRDRVRSVGYTF
CDR3nt: TGTGCCAGCAGCGACCGGGACAGGGTTCGTAGTGTTGGCTACACCTTC

d_gene: TRBD2
v_gene: TRBV5-1
abundance: .
j_gene: TRBJ2-7
len: 18
CDR3aa: CASNPGVAGASFGYEQYF
CDR3nt: TGCGCCAGCAACCCCGGGGTAGCGGGAGCTTCTTTCGGCTACGAGCAGTACTTC

d_gene: .
v_gene: TRBV5-1
abundance: .
j_gene: TRBJ2-5
len: 13
CDR3aa: CASSSTDQETQYF
CDR3nt: TGCGCCAGCAGCTCAACAGACCAAGAGACCCAGTACTTC

d_gene: TRBD1
v_gene: TRBV15
abundance: .
j_gene: TRBJ1-1
len: 14
CDR3aa: CATRRGQAGTEAFF
CDR3nt: TGTGCCACCCGGAGAGGACAGGCGGGAACTGAAGCTTTCTTT

d_gene: .
v_gene: TRBV20-1
abundance: many
j_gene: TRBJ2-3
len: 15
CDR3aa: CSARDTVASTDTQYF
CDR3nt: TGCAGTGCTAGAGACACTGTCGCTAGCACAGATACGCAGTATTTT

d_gene: TRBD1
v_gene: TRBV28
abundance: few
j_gene: TRBJ2-7
len: 15
CDR3aa: CASSLGDRETHEQYF
CDR3nt: TGTGCCAGCAGTTTAGGGGACAGGGAGACCCACGAGCAGTACTTC

d_gene: .
v_gene: TRBV5-6
abundance: .
j_gene: TRBJ1-3
len: 16
CDR3aa: CASSLERRALGNTIYF
CDR3nt: TGTGCCAGCAGCTTGGAGCGCCGCGCCCTTGGAAACACCATATATTTT

d_gene: .
v_gene: TRBV20-1
abundance: .
j_gene: TRBJ2-7
len: 11
CDR3aa: CSARESYEQYF
CDR3nt: TGCAGTGCTAGAGAGTCGTACGAGCAGTACTTC

d_gene: TRBD1
v_gene: TRBV6-5
abundance: .
j_gene: TRBJ2-3
len: 14
CDR3aa: CASTLTGVGDTQYF
CDR3nt: TGTGCCAGCACCCTGACAGGGGTGGGGGATACGCAGTATTTT

d_gene: .
v_gene: TRBV6-6
abundance: .
j_gene: TRBJ1-2
len: 13
CDR3aa: CASRHLGANGYTF
CDR3nt: TGTGCCAGCAGGCACCTGGGCGCCAACGGCTACACCTTC

d_gene: .
v_gene: TRBV2
abundance: .
j_gene: TRBJ2-7
len: 14
CDR3aa: CATQRAGAVYEQYF
CDR3nt: TGTGCCACCCAGCGTGCGGGGGCGGTCTACGAGCAGTACTTC

d_gene: TRBD1
v_gene: TRBV11-2
abundance: few
j_gene: TRBJ1-1
len: 15
CDR3aa: CASSYPGQGSTEAFF
CDR3nt: TGTGCCAGCAGCTACCCGGGACAGGGGTCGACTGAAGCTTTCTTT

d_gene: TRBD1
v_gene: TRBV6-5
abundance: many
j_gene: TRBJ1-1
len: 16
CDR3aa: CASSSPVGQGNTEAFF
CDR3nt: TGTGCCAGCAGCTCCCCGGTCGGACAGGGCAATACGGAAGCTTTCTTT

d_gene: TRBD1
v_gene: TRBV9
abundance: .
j_gene: TRBJ1-4
len: 16
CDR3aa: CASSVDPGTAVGKLFF
CDR3nt: TGTGCCAGCAGCGTAGACCCCGGGACAGCGGTGGGAAAACTGTTTTTT

d_gene: .
v_gene: TRBV27
abundance: .
j_gene: TRBJ1-4
len: 15
CDR3aa: CASTRSGVGNEKLFF
CDR3nt: TGTGCCAGCACACGGTCCGGGGTCGGGAATGAAAAACTGTTTTTT

d_gene: .
v_gene: TRBV24-1
abundance: few
j_gene: TRBJ2-1
len: 11
CDR3aa: CATSEYGMQFF
CDR3nt: TGTGCCACCAGTGAGTATGGGATGCAGTTCTTC

d_gene: .
v_gene: TRBV30
abundance: few
j_gene: TRBJ2-7
len: 13
CDR3aa: CAWSVIGVYEQYF
CDR3nt: TGTGCCTGGAGTGTAATCGGGGTCTACGAGCAGTACTTC

d_gene: .
v_gene: TRBV7-2
abundance: few
j_gene: TRBJ2-3
len: 12
CDR3aa: CASSYNTDTQYF
CDR3nt: TGTGCCAGCAGCTACAATACAGATACGCAGTATTTT

d_gene: .
v_gene: TRBV5-6
abundance: .
j_gene: TRBJ2-7
len: 13
CDR3aa: CASSKQVAGEQYF
CDR3nt: TGTGCCAGCAGCAAGCAGGTGGCGGGCGAGCAGTACTTC

d_gene: .
v_gene: TRBV12-3/TRBV12-4
abundance: many
j_gene: TRBJ1-1
len: 14
CDR3aa: CASSLASLNTEAFF
CDR3nt: TGTGCCAGCAGTTTGGCCAGCCTGAACACTGAAGCTTTCTTT

d_gene: .
v_gene: TRBV15
abundance: few
j_gene: TRBJ2-2
len: 12
CDR3aa: CATSREVGELFF
CDR3nt: TGTGCCACCAGCAGAGAAGTCGGGGAGCTGTTTTTT

d_gene: .
v_gene: TRBV28
abundance: .
j_gene: TRBJ2-7
len: 17
CDR3aa: CASSPQGGPLGSYEQYF
CDR3nt: TGTGCCAGCAGTCCACAGGGGGGGCCTCTCGGTTCCTACGAGCAGTACTTC

d_gene: .
v_gene: TRBV9
abundance: few
j_gene: TRBJ1-2
len: 15
CDR3aa: CASSVADGVNYGYTF
CDR3nt: TGTGCCAGCAGCGTTGCCGACGGAGTAAACTATGGCTACACCTTC

d_gene: TRBD1
v_gene: TRBV7-8
abundance: many
j_gene: TRBJ2-7
len: 14
CDR3aa: CASSPGTGFYEQYF
CDR3nt: TGTGCCAGCAGCCCCGGGACAGGGTTCTACGAGCAGTACTTC

d_gene: TRBD2
v_gene: TRBV4-1
abundance: .
j_gene: TRBJ2-5
len: 18
CDR3aa: CASSQSGLAGVFQETQYF
CDR3nt: TGCGCCAGCAGCCAGTCGGGACTAGCGGGGGTATTCCAAGAGACCCAGTACTTC

d_gene: .
v_gene: TRBV5-5
abundance: few
j_gene: TRBJ1-1
len: 11
CDR3aa: CASLGAGQAFF
CDR3nt: TGTGCCAGCCTGGGGGCCGGGCAGGCTTTCTTT

d_gene: .
v_gene: TRBV6-1
abundance: .
j_gene: TRBJ2-1
len: 13
CDR3aa: CASNLQGPGEQFF
CDR3nt: TGTGCCAGCAACCTACAGGGTCCTGGTGAGCAGTTCTTC

d_gene: .
v_gene: TRBV27
abundance: .
j_gene: TRBJ1-1
len: 14
CDR3aa: CASSWGRSGTEAFF
CDR3nt: TGTGCCAGCAGTTGGGGCAGATCCGGCACTGAAGCTTTCTTT

d_gene: .
v_gene: TRBV7-9
abundance: .
j_gene: TRBJ2-6
len: 18
CDR3aa: CASSLRDTGLSGANVLTF
CDR3nt: TGTGCCAGCAGCTTACGGGACACCGGGCTCTCTGGGGCCAACGTCCTGACTTTC

d_gene: TRBD2
v_gene: TRBV2
abundance: few
j_gene: TRBJ2-3
len: 18
CDR3aa: CASSEKGAIAGSTDTQYF
CDR3nt: TGTGCCAGCAGTGAAAAAGGGGCGATAGCGGGAAGCACAGATACGCAGTATTTT

d_gene: TRBD2
v_gene: TRBV20-1
abundance: .
j_gene: TRBJ2-3
len: 15
CDR3aa: CSAKSRGGPPDTQYF
CDR3nt: TGCAGTGCTAAATCGCGGGGGGGCCCCCCAGATACGCAGTATTTT

d_gene: .
v_gene: TRBV19
abundance: many
j_gene: TRBJ2-1
len: 15
CDR3aa: CASSMNGGPYNEQFF
CDR3nt: TGTGCCAGTAGTATGAATGGGGGGCCGTACAATGAGCAGTTCTTC

d_gene: TRBD1
v_gene: TRBV7-3
abundance: few
j_gene: TRBJ2-6
len: 18
CDR3aa: CASSLSEQGASGANVLTF
CDR3nt: TGTGCCAGCAGCTTATCGGAACAGGGGGCTTCTGGGGCCAACGTCCTGACTTTC

d_gene: TRBD1
v_gene: TRBV20-1
abundance: .
j_gene: TRBJ1-1
len: 12
CDR3aa: CSAISGGTEAFF
CDR3nt: TGCAGTGCGATTTCAGGGGGCACTGAAGCTTTCTTT

d_gene: .
v_gene: TRBV6-1
abundance: .
j_gene: TRBJ1-1
len: 14
CDR3aa: CASSDKGANTEAFF
CDR3nt: TGTGCCAGCAGTGACAAGGGAGCCAACACTGAAGCTTTCTTT

d_gene: .
v_gene: TRBV7-3
abundance: .
j_gene: TRBJ1-2
len: 14
CDR3aa: CASSQQGLHYGYTF
CDR3nt: TGTGCCAGCAGTCAGCAAGGACTTCACTATGGCTACACCTTC